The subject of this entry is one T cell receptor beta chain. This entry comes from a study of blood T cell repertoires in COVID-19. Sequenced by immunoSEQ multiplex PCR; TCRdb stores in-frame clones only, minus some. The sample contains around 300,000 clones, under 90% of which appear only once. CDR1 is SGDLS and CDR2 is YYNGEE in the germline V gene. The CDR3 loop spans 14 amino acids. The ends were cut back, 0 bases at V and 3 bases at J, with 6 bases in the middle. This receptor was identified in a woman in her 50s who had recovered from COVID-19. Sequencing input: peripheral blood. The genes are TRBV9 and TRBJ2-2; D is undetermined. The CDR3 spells CASSVAIYTGELFF. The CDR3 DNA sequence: TGTGCCAGCAGCGTAGCTATCTACACCGGGGAGCTGTTTTTT.